Presented here are 20 T cell receptor beta chains from one specimen sequenced in a study of T cells after somatic rescue of genetic block. TCRdb keeps only in-frame clones here, not all; method: immunoSEQ multiplex PCR. The table records tens of thousands of clones, approximately 96% of them present only once. Sequencing was performed on peripheral blood mononuclear cells (PBMCs). The source is a child in the first two years of life.

This clone was observed a single time. This rearrangement joins TRBV30 to TRBJ2-1; TRBD2 matches at 12 bases. From germline, CDR1 is GTSNPN and CDR2 SVGIG (reference sequence). CDR3 length: 16 residues. J gave up 10 bases and V 1 base, and 11 bases lay outside the gene matches. CDR3 amino acids: CAWSAPPSGRDWEQFF. DNA of the CDR3: TGTGCCTGGAGTGCACCGCCTAGCGGGAGGGATTGGGAGCAGTTCTTC.

CDR3 nucleotide sequence: TGTGCCAGCAGCTTGGGGGGACAGGGCACAGATACGCAGTATTTT. This codes for CASSLGGQGTDTQYF. This chain connects TRBV5-4 to TRBJ2-3, with 8 bases aligning to TRBD1. V was pared by 0 bases and J by 1 base, with 1 base of the junction left unmatched. CDR3 length: 15 residues. Germline-derived CDR1 and CDR2 are SGHNT and YYREEE (reference sequence).

The genes are TRBV27 and TRBJ1-1; D ambiguous. CDR3 length: 13 residues. Trimming removed 2 bases from V and 3 bases from J, with 7 bases in between. CDR1 and CDR2 from the germline V gene are MNHEY and SMNVEV (reference sequence). In DNA, the CDR3 is TGTGCCAGCAGTTTAGGACGGTACACTGAAGCTTTCTTT. This codes for CASSLGRYTEAFF.

The chain is built from TRBV5-4 and TRBJ1-1; D remains unclear. The CDR3 has 14 residues. Germline assignment: CDR1 SGHNT and CDR2 YYREEE (reference sequence). The ends were cut back, 1 base at V and 3 bases at J, with 10 bases in the middle. The CDR3 DNA reads as TGTGCCAGCAGCTTGATTTCCGGGGACACTGAAGCTTTCTTT. It yields the protein CASSLISGDTEAFF.

A word on this clone: The junction departs from germline at one end; a sequencing error may be responsible. This rearrangement joins TRBV2 to TRBJ2-7; D possibly uses TRBD1 or TRBD2 (5 bases each). Per the germline V gene, CDR1 is SNHLY and CDR2 is FYNNEI. The CDR3 totals 14 residues. Here the CDR3 reads CASTEISGPYEQYF. Here the CDR3 DNA reads TGTGCCAGCACTGAAATTTCGGGACCCTACGAGCAGTACTTC.

V is TRBV27 and J is TRBJ1-5; 9 bases line up with TRBD1. Germline V gene data show CDR1 as MNHEY and CDR2 as SMNVEV (reference sequence). CDR3 length: 15 residues. V gave up 2 bases and J gave up 2 bases; unmatched junction bases: 1. The CDR3 DNA sequence: TGTGCCAGCAGTTTAACAGGGGGCGGCAATCAGCCCCAGCATTTT. Protein: CASSLTGGGNQPQHF.

This clone occurred once. The rearrangement joins TRBV5-4 to TRBJ2-5; the match to TRBD2 covers 9 bases. Trimming cost V 4 bases and J 5 bases; bases outside gene matches: 9. The CDR3 runs to 15 residues. Germline CDR1 is SGHNT and CDR2 is YYREEE (reference sequence). The CDR3 reads CASSPLAGGGETQYF. CDR3 nucleotides: TGTGCCAGCAGCCCCTTGGCGGGAGGGGGGGAGACCCAGTACTTC.

The J gene is TRBJ2-1, the V gene TRBV6-1; D is unclear. V lost 5 bases, J lost 9 bases, and 8 bases lay in between. Germline V CDR1 and CDR2: MNHNS, SASEGT. The CDR3 runs to 11 residues. CDR3 nucleotides: TGTGCCAGCAGTTACCCCAGTGAGCAGTTCTTC. Amino acids: CASSYPSEQFF.

This clone occurred once. The chain carries TRBV4-1 and TRBJ2-2, with D perhaps matching TRBD2 (5 bases). Germline V gives CDR1 MGHRA, CDR2 YSYEKL. This CDR3 comprises 14 residues. V was clipped by 3 bases and J by 6 bases, with 11 bases between them. Here the CDR3 DNA reads TGCGCCAGCAGCCACATAACTAGGGCCGGGGAGCTGTTTTTT. It yields the protein CASSHITRAGELFF.

The genes are TRBV5-1 and TRBJ2-1; 10 nucleotides agree with TRBD2. Germline V gene lookup returns CDR1 SGHRS and CDR2 YFSETQ. Losses at the gene ends were 2 bases for V and 10 bases for J; bases not matched to a gene: 12. The CDR3 covers 16 residues. Written as DNA, the CDR3 is TGCGCCAGCAGCTTCGCCACTAGCGGGGTTCGGGCGGAGCAGTTCTTC. It is translated as CASSFATSGVRAEQFF.

This sequence joins TRBV4-3 and TRBJ2-3, with D perhaps matching TRBD1 (5 bases). V gave up 7 bases and J gave up 3 bases, with 26 bases separating them. The length of the CDR3 is 18 residues. Germline loops: CDR1 LGHNA, CDR2 YSLEER. This CDR3 reads CASNLGQGVTLITDTQYF. As DNA, the CDR3 is TGCGCCAGCAATCTTGGGCAGGGTGTGACCTTAATTACAGATACGCAGTATTTT.

The chain carries TRBV7-6 and TRBJ2-7; D not resolved. Germline CDR1 and CDR2: SGHVS and FNYEAQ. The CDR3 length is 12 residues. V was shortened by 5 bases and J by 3 bases, with 8 bases between the two germline ends. The CDR3 region is CASSPDGYEQYF. DNA for the CDR3: TGTGCCAGCAGCCCTGACGGCTACGAGCAGTACTTC.

The CDR3 coding sequence is TGTGCCAGCAGCTTAGCCCTAGAGAACTATGGCTACACCTTC. Protein sequence: CASSLALENYGYTF. The rearrangement links TRBV7-2 to TRBJ1-2; no clear D gene. Germline V gene sequence: CDR1 SGHTA, CDR2 FQGNSA. V lost 0 bases, J lost 2 bases, and 7 bases lay in between. This CDR3 is 14 amino acids long. Full variable domain (missing parts from reference TRBV7-2 and TRBJ1-2): GAGVSQSPSNKVTEKGKDVELRCDPISGHTALYWYRQSLGQGLEFLIYFQGNSAPDKSGLPSDRFSAERTGGSVSTLTIQRTQQEDSAVYLCASSLALENYGYTFGSGTRLTVV.

The V and J genes are TRBV6-4 and TRBJ1-1, with 8 nucleotides matching TRBD1. The length of the CDR3 is 13 residues. V trimming: 8 bases; J trimming: 1 base; junction bases outside the gene matches: 3. The germline V gene encodes CDR1 MRHNA and CDR2 SNTAGT. In DNA, the CDR3 is TGTGCCAGCGCCGGGACAGGGAACACTGAAGCTTTCTTT. Residues: CASAGTGNTEAFF.

This clone was observed once. The rearrangement uses TRBV4-2 and TRBJ2-7; perhaps TRBD2 as D (5 bases). The germline V and J ends were trimmed by 4 bases and 1 base, with 11 bases remaining between them. CDR1 is LGHNA, CDR2 YNFKEQ, per germline. The CDR3 has 14 amino acids. This chain's CDR3 is CASSPSEGSYEQYF. The CDR3 bases are TGTGCCAGCAGCCCATCTGAGGGTTCCTACGAGCAGTACTTC.

The genes are TRBV10-3 and TRBJ1-2, with TRBD1 identical over 9 bases. The ends lost 3 bases at V and 6 bases at J; junction bases unmatched: 5. The CDR3 totals 14 residues. CDR1 and CDR2 (germline): ENHRY, SYGVKD. The chain's CDR3 is CAISDPGTGNGYTF. The CDR3 DNA reads TGTGCCATCAGTGACCCGGGGACAGGGAATGGCTACACCTTC.

This clone was detected only a few times. The V and J genes are TRBV4-2 and TRBJ1-5; TRBD1 might be the D (5 bases). Trimming took off 3 bases at V and 2 bases at J, with 5 bases between the two ends. Per the germline V gene, CDR1 is LGHNA and CDR2 is YNFKEQ. CDR3 length: 13 residues. The CDR3 protein is CASSHRGNQPQHF. In DNA form, the CDR3 reads TGTGCCAGCAGCCACAGGGGCAATCAGCCCCAGCATTTT.

As regards this clone: Other DNA sequences in this specimen translate into the identical CDR3. This chain uses TRBV28 with TRBJ2-5; 12 bases line up with TRBD2. This CDR3 has 14 amino acids. V was pared by 3 bases and J by 4 bases, with 0 bases of the junction left unmatched. Germline V gives CDR1 MDHEN, CDR2 SYDVKM. CDR3 in amino acids: CASSLTSGRETQYF. The CDR3 DNA is TGTGCCAGCAGTTTGACTAGCGGGAGAGAGACCCAGTACTTC.

The chain employs TRBV5-1 and TRBJ2-1, with 14 bases that match TRBD2. The CDR3 has 18 amino acids. Germline CDR1 reads SGHRS; CDR2 reads YFSETQ. V was pared by 6 bases and J by 0 bases, with 8 bases of the junction left unmatched. The CDR3 nucleotides are TGCGCCAGCACCCCGGGACTAGCGGGAGTTGGCTCCTACAATGAGCAGTTCTTC. Translated, it gives CASTPGLAGVGSYNEQFF.

The V gene is TRBV19, the J gene TRBJ2-1; 14 positions agree with TRBD2. V gave up 5 bases and J gave up 4 bases; unmatched junction bases: 4. Germline CDR1 is LNHDA and CDR2 is SQIVND (reference sequence). This CDR3 has 16 amino acids. The CDR3 protein is CASSRTSGRWYNEQFF. CDR3 nucleotides: TGTGCCAGTAGTCGGACTAGCGGGAGGTGGTACAATGAGCAGTTCTTC.